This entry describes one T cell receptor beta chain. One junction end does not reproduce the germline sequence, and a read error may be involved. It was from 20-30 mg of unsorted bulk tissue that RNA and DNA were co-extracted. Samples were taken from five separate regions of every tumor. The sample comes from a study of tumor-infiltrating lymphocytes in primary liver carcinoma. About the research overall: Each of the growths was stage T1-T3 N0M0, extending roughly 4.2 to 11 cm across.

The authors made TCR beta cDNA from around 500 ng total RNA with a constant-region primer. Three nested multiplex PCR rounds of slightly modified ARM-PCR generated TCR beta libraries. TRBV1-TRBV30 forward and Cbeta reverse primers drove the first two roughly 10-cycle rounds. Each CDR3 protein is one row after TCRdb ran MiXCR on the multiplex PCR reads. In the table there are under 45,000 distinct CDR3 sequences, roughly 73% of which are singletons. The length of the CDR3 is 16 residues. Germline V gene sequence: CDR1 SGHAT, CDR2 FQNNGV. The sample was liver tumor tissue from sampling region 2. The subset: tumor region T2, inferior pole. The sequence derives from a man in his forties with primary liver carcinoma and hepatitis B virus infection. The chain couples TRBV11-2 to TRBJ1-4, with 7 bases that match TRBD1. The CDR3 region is CASSVTTGFGNEKLVF. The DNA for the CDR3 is TGTGCCAGCAGCGTCACGACAGGGTTTGGTAATGAAAAACTGGTTTTT.